This entry describes one T cell receptor (beta chain). This sample's treatment: randomized to nivolumab then ipilimumab (arm A) or the reverse (arm B). This specimen belongs to a study of sequential checkpoint blockade in melanoma. Across the whole study: Patients were randomized 1:1 to nivolumab-then-ipilimumab or ipilimumab-then-nivolumab first-line. Both treatment sequences were followed by maintenance nivolumab.

TCRdb keeps only in-frame clones here, not all; method: immunoSEQ multiplex PCR. The data contain 11,000 to 15,000 clones, about three quarters of them singletons. The specimen was CD8+ T cells sorted from blood (inferred from file names), collected from a patient given nivolumab and ipilimumab in sequence. This TCR derives from a human donor with melanoma.

CDR3 DNA: TGTGCCAGCAGCCTGGGGAGGTCCTACGAGCAGTACTTC. As protein: CASSLGRSYEQYF. The chain carries TRBV6-5 and TRBJ2-7; tentative D call: TRBD2 (6 bases). V was shortened by 6 bases and J by 1 base, with 10 bases between the two germline ends. CDR3 length: 13 residues. The germline V gene encodes CDR1 MNHEY and CDR2 SVGAGI.